This is a list of T cell receptor beta chains from one sample in a study of T cells after yellow fever vaccination. MiXCR was run by TCRdb on the 5' RACE reads, yielding one entry per CDR3 protein. The sample lists 300,000 or so distinct CDR3 sequences, 4% seen once, with 24% in the top ten. Sequenced material: PBMCs, taken 5 days after the yellow fever booster vaccination. The receptors derive from a man between 18 and 29 years old who received the YFV17D yellow fever vaccine. Each CDR3 is given with its conserved first and last residue. A D gene is named only where the DNA matches it firmly. Clone size appears in some rows only: once, few, many, or a class for an expanded clone.

clone size	D gene	V gene	J gene	CDR3 protein	CDR3 DNA
few	-	TRBV6-5	TRBJ1-2	CASRTITGDSYGYTF	TGTGCCAGCAGGACGATTACCGGGGACTCCTATGGCTACACCTTC
many	-	TRBV5-6	TRBJ2-2	CASSLATSSVTGELFF	TGTGCCAGCAGCTTGGCGACTAGTAGTGTCACCGGGGAGCTGTTTTTT
-	TRBD1	TRBV5-6	TRBJ1-4	CASSARGQELLEKLFF	TGTGCCAGCAGCGCCCGAGGACAGGAGCTCTTAGAAAAACTGTTTTTT
many	TRBD2	TRBV7-2	TRBJ2-2	CASSRPPGTTNTGELFF	TGTGCCAGCAGCAGGCCCCCCGGGACTACCAACACCGGGGAGCTGTTTTTT
-	-	TRBV24-1	TRBJ2-3	CATSDLEGDTQYF	TGTGCCACCAGTGATTTGGAGGGGGACACGCAGTATTTT
few	TRBD1	TRBV5-1	TRBJ1-2	CASRAQGAPGYTF	TGCGCCAGCAGGGCACAGGGGGCGCCTGGCTACACCTTC
-	-	TRBV5-4	TRBJ1-2	CASSGRAGANYGYTF	TGTGCCAGCAGCGGCCGGGCGGGAGCTAACTATGGCTACACCTTC
many	-	TRBV5-1	TRBJ2-7	CASSLLETYEQYF	TGCGCCAGCAGCTTGCTGGAGACCTACGAGCAGTACTTC
few	-	TRBV11-2	TRBJ1-3	CASSLAAYTGNTIYF	TGTGCCAGCAGCTTAGCGGCATATACTGGAAACACCATATATTTT
few	TRBD2	TRBV20-1	TRBJ2-3	CSASTSGGTDTQYF	TGCAGTGCTTCCACTAGCGGGGGCACAGATACGCAGTATTTT
-	-	TRBV7-2	TRBJ2-3	CASSPEYLTQYF	TGTGCCAGCAGCCCGGAGTATCTTACGCAGTATTTT
once	TRBD2	TRBV7-8	TRBJ2-2	CAGSLTSGGYLAGELFF	TGTGCCGGCAGCTTGACTAGCGGGGGGTATTTGGCCGGGGAGCTGTTTTTT
many	TRBD1	TRBV29-1	TRBJ2-5	CSVGPGGEETQYF	TGCAGCGTTGGCCCAGGGGGAGAAGAGACCCAGTACTTC
few	-	TRBV11-2	TRBJ1-6	CASSSLGSDNSPLHF	TGTGCCAGCAGCTCCTTGGGCTCGGATAATTCACCCCTCCACTTT
few	TRBD1	TRBV5-5	TRBJ1-6	CASSSRTGTYNSPLHF	TGTGCCAGCAGCTCGCGGACAGGGACCTATAATTCACCCCTCCACTTT
-	TRBD2	TRBV15	TRBJ2-1	CATSRGLAGMYNEQFF	TGTGCCACCAGCAGAGGGCTAGCGGGGATGTACAATGAGCAGTTCTTC
few	-	TRBV5-1	TRBJ2-7	CASSKAADEQYF	TGCGCCAGCAGTAAGGCCGCCGACGAGCAGTACTTC
few	-	TRBV29-1	TRBJ2-3	CSVERLGKNTDTQYF	TGCAGCGTTGAACGATTGGGGAAAAATACAGATACGCAGTATTTT
-	-	TRBV19	TRBJ1-5	CASSIWGDSRPQHF	TGTGCCAGTAGTATATGGGGAGACTCTCGCCCCCAGCATTTT
-	-	TRBV5-1	TRBJ1-2	CASSLNRAGNYGYTF	TGCGCCAGCAGCTTGAACAGGGCTGGGAACTATGGCTACACCTTC
once	-	TRBV11-2	TRBJ2-7	CASSPLGRAGFYEQYF	TGTGCCAGCAGCCCCTTGGGTAGGGCCGGGTTCTACGAGCAGTACTTC
many	-	TRBV20-1	TRBJ2-1	CSARSYNEQFF	TGCAGTGCTCGAAGCTACAATGAGCAGTTCTTC
-	-	TRBV2	TRBJ2-2	CATKGGGELFF	TGTGCCACCAAGGGTGGCGGGGAGCTGTTTTTT
-	TRBD1	TRBV7-2	TRBJ1-1	CASSKMTGGTEAFF	TGTGCCAGCAGCAAAATGACAGGGGGCACTGAAGCTTTCTTT
-	-	TRBV7-9	TRBJ1-1	CASSPWGGTEAFF	TGTGCCAGCAGCCCTTGGGGGGGGACTGAAGCTTTCTTT
-	TRBD2	TRBV27	TRBJ2-1	CASSFRRGGAEPYNEQFF	TGTGCCAGCAGTTTCCGGCGCGGGGGGGCAGAACCCTACAATGAGCAGTTCTTC
many	-	TRBV7-7	TRBJ1-1	CATSRTVNTEAFF	TGTGCTACCTCCAGAACAGTGAACACTGAAGCTTTCTTT
-	-	TRBV25-1	TRBJ1-2	CASSRAVNYGYTF	TGTGCCAGCAGTCGTGCGGTAAACTATGGCTACACCTTC
many	TRBD1	TRBV7-9	TRBJ1-1	CASSSGQGMNTEAFF	TGCGCCAGCAGCTCGGGACAGGGGATGAACACTGAAGCTTTCTTT
-	TRBD1	TRBV13	TRBJ2-3	CASSPPPRDRGSTDTQYF	TGTGCCAGCAGCCCACCCCCCAGGGACAGGGGAAGCACAGATACGCAGTATTTT
few	TRBD1	TRBV7-8	TRBJ2-7	CASSFLSTGVHYEQYF	TGTGCCAGCAGCTTTCTTTCGACAGGGGTCCACTACGAGCAGTACTTC
-	-	TRBV12-3/TRBV12-4	TRBJ1-1	CASSATHTEAFF	TGTGCCAGCAGCGCCACCCACACTGAAGCTTTCTTT
-	-	TRBV4-1	TRBJ1-1	CASSQKGNTEAFF	TGCGCCAGCAGCCAGAAGGGCAACACTGAAGCTTTCTTT
many	-	TRBV12-3/TRBV12-4	TRBJ2-1	CASNWGRYNEQFF	TGTGCCAGCAACTGGGGCAGATACAATGAGCAGTTCTTC
many	-	TRBV11-3	TRBJ2-1	CASSLNREGEQFF	TGTGCCAGCAGCTTGAACAGGGAGGGTGAGCAGTTCTTC
few	-	TRBV6-4	TRBJ2-2	CASSDSNRGELFF	TGTGCCAGCAGTGACTCGAACCGCGGGGAGCTGTTTTTT
-	-	TRBV6-5	TRBJ1-2	CASTNTVNYGYTF	TGTGCCAGCACAAACACGGTTAACTATGGCTACACCTTC
-	-	TRBV4-1	TRBJ1-3	CASSQGLSGNTIYF	TGCGCCAGCAGCCAAGGCCTCTCTGGAAACACCATATATTTT
-	-	TRBV4-1	TRBJ2-3	CASSQDGGWGTDTQYF	TGCGCCAGCAGCCAAGATGGAGGTTGGGGTACAGATACGCAGTATTTT
few	-	TRBV29-1	TRBJ1-4	CSVYLPGTRQTNEKLFF	TGCAGCGTTTACCTCCCCGGGACACGCCAAACTAATGAAAAACTGTTTTTT
-	-	TRBV29-1	TRBJ2-3	CSVDGLATDTQYF	TGCAGCGTTGACGGGCTGGCCACAGATACGCAGTATTTT
few	-	TRBV10-2	TRBJ2-3	CASSERLPLGRSTDTQYF	TGCGCCAGCAGTGAGCGTCTCCCCCTGGGCCGTAGCACAGATACGCAGTATTTT
many	-	TRBV7-9	TRBJ1-1	CASSSPTGARTEAFF	TGTGCCAGCAGCTCACCCACGGGGGCTAGGACTGAAGCTTTCTTT
many	TRBD1	TRBV4-2	TRBJ2-2	CASSPEGTGGISGELFF	TGTGCCAGCAGCCCAGAGGGAACAGGGGGGATTTCCGGGGAGCTGTTTTTT
few	-	TRBV5-1	TRBJ2-6	CASSFLQDSGANVLTF	TGCGCCAGCAGCTTCTTACAGGACTCTGGGGCCAACGTCCTGACTTTC
few	TRBD2	TRBV9	TRBJ2-3	CASSASPSGGTDTQYF	TGTGCCAGCAGCGCCTCCCCTAGCGGGGGCACAGATACGCAGTATTTT
-	TRBD2	TRBV7-9	TRBJ2-1	CASSPSTSGNLDNLYNEQFF	TGTGCCAGCAGCCCGTCGACTAGCGGGAACCTTGATAACCTCTACAATGAGCAGTTCTTC
-	TRBD2	TRBV10-3	TRBJ2-3	CAISDSGGADTQYF	TGTGCCATCAGTGATAGCGGGGGGGCAGATACGCAGTATTTT
-	TRBD1	TRBV20-1	TRBJ1-2	CSAKLTGSFYGYTF	TGCAGTGCTAAGCTGACAGGGAGCTTTTATGGCTACACCTTC
few	TRBD2	TRBV7-2	TRBJ2-3	CASSTGTSGGHTDTQYF	TGTGCCAGCAGCACCGGGACTAGCGGGGGTCACACAGATACGCAGTATTTT
many	-	TRBV5-1	TRBJ2-3	CASRLLELYSTDTQYF	TGCGCCAGCAGGCTCCTAGAACTTTATAGCACAGATACGCAGTATTTT
few	-	TRBV6-1	TRBJ1-2	CASSERAIGF	TGTGCCAGCAGTGAAAGAGCCATCGGCTTC
-	TRBD1	TRBV4-3	TRBJ1-5	CASSQGDRAQPQHF	TGCGCCAGCAGCCAAGGCGACAGGGCTCAGCCCCAGCATTTT
many	-	TRBV7-2	TRBJ2-4	CASSPHSGNSGKNIQYF	TGTGCCAGCAGCCCGCACTCCGGGAATTCGGGCAAAAACATTCAGTACTTC